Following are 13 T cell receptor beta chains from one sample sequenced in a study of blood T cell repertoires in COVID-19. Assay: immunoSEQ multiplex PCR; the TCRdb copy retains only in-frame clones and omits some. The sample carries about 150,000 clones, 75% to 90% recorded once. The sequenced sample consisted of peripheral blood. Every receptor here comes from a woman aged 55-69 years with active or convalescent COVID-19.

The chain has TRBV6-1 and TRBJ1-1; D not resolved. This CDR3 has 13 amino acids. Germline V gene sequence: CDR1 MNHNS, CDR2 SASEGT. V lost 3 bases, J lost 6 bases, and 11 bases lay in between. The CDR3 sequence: CASSDGAGAEAFF. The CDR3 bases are TGTGCCAGCAGTGACGGAGCGGGCGCTGAAGCTTTCTTT.

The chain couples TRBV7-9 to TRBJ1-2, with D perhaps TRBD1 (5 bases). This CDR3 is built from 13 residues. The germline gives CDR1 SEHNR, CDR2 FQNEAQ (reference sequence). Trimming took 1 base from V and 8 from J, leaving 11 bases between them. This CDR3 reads CASSLEQEKGYTF. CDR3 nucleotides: TGTGCCAGCAGCTTAGAACAGGAAAAGGGCTACACCTTC.

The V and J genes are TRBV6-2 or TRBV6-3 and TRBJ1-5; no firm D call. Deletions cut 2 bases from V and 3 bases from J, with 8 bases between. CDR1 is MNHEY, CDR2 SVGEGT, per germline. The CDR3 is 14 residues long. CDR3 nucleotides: TGTGCCAGCAGTTACGGGCAAAACAATCAGCCCCAGCATTTT. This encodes CASSYGQNNQPQHF.

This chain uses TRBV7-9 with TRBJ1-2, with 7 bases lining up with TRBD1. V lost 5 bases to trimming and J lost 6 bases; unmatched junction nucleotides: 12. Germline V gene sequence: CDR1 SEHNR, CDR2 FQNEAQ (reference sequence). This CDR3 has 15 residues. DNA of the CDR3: TGTGCCAGCAGCCCCCGAGTTGGACAGGATAATGGCTACACCTTC. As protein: CASSPRVGQDNGYTF.

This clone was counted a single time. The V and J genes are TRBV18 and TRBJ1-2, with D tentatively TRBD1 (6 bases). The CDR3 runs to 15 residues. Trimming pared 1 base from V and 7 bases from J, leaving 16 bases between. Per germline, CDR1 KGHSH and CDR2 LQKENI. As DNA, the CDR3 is TGTGCCAGCTCACCACAATCGGACAGCCGCATTGGCTACACCTTC. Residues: CASSPQSDSRIGYTF.

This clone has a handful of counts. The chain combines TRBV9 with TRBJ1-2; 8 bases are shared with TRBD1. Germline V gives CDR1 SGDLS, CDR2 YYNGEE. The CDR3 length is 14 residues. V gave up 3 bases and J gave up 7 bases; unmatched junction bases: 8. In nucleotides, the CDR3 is TGTGCCAGCAGCGCTTCGGACAGGGCGGCTGGCTACACCTTC. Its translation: CASSASDRAAGYTF.

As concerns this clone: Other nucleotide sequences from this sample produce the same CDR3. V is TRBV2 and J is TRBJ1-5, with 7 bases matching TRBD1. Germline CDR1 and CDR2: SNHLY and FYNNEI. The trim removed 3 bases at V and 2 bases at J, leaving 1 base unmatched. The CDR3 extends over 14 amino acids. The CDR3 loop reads CASSEQGGNQPQHF. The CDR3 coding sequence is TGTGCCAGCAGTGAGCAGGGGGGCAATCAGCCCCAGCATTTT.

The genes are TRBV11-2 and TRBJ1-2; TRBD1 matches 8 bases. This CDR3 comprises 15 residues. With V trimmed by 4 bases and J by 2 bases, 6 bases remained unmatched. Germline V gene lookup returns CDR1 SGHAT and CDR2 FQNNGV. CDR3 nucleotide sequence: TGTGCCAGCAGCTCTACCCGGACAGGGAACTATGGCTACACCTTC. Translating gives CASSSTRTGNYGYTF.

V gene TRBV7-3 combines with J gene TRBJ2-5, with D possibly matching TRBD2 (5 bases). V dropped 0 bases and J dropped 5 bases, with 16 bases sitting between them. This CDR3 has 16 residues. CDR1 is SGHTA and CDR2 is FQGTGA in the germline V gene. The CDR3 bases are TGTGCCAGCAGCTTAACGGTTAGCGACCACTGGGAGACCCAGTACTTC. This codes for CASSLTVSDHWETQYF.

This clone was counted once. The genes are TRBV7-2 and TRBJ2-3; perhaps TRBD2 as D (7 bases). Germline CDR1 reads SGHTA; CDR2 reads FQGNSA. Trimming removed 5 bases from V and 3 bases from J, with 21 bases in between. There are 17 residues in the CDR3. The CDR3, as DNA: TGTGCCAGCAGCCTAAATCGAGGGGGGGGCCCTACAGATACGCAGTATTTT. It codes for CASSLNRGGGPTDTQYF.

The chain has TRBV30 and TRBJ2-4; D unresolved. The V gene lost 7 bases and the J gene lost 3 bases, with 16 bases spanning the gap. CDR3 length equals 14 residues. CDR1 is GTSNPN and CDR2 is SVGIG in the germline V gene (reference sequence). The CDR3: CALMKQEDKNIQYF. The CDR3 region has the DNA TGTGCCTTAATGAAACAAGAGGACAAAAACATTCAGTACTTC.

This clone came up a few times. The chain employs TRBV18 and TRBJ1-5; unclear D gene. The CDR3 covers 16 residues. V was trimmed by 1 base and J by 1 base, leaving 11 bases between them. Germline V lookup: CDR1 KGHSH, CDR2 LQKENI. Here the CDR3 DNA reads TGTGCCAGCTCACCACAGAGCAGCGGAAGCAATCAGCCCCAGCATTTT. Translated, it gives CASSPQSSGSNQPQHF.

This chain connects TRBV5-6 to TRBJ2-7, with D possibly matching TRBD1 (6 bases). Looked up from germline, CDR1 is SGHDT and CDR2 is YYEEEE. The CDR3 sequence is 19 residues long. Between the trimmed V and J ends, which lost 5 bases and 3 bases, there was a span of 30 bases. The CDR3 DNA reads TGTGCCAGCAGTTCTGTGTCTCTAGATGACAGGCTCGGGTTCTACGAGCAGTACTTC. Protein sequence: CASSSVSLDDRLGFYEQYF.